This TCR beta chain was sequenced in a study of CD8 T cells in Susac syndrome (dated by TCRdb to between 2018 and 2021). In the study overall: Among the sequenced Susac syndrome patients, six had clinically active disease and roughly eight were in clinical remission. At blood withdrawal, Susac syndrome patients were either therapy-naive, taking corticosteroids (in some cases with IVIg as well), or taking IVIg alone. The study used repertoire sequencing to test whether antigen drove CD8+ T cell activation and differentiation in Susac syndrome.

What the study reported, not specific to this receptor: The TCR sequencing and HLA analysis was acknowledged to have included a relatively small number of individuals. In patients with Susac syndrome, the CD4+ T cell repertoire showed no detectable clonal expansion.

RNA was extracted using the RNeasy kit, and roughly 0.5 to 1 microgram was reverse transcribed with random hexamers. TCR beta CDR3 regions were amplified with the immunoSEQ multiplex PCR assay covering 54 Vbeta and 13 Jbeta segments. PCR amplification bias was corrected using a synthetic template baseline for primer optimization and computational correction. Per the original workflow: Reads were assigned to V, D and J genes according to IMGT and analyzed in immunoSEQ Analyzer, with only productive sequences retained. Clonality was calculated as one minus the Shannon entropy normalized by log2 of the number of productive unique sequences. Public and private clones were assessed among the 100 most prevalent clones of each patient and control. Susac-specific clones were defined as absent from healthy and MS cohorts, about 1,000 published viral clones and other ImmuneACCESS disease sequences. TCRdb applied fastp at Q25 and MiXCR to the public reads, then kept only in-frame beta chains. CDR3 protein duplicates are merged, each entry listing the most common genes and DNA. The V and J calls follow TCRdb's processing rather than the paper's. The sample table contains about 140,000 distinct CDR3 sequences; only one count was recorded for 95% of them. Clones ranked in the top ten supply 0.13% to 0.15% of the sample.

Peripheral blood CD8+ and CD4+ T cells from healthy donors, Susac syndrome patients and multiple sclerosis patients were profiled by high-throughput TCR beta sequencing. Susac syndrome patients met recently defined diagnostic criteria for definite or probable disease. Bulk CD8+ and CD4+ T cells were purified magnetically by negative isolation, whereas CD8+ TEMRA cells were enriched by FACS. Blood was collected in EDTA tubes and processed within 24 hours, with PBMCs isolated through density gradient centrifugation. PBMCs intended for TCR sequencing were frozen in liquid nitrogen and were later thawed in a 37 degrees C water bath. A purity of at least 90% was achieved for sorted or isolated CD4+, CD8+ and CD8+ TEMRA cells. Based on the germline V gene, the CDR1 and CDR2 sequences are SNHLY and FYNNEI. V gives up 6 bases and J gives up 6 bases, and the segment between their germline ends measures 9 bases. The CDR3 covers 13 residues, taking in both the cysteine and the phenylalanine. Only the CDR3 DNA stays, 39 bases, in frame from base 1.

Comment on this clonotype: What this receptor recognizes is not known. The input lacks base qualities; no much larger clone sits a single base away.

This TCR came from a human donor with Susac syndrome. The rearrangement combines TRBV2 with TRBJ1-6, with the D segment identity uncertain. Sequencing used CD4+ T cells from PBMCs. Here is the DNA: TGTGCCAGCAGCAGCCTCGGTAATTCACCCCTCCACTTT. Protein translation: CASSSLGNSPLHF.